The clone carrying this TCR beta chain has ten or more counts. This entry is derived from a study of T-cell reconstitution after alpha-beta-depleted transplantation in children. TCRbeta library preparation incorporated unique molecular identifiers. TCRdb redid the calling of the PCR reads with MiXCR, one entry per CDR3 protein. Of some 200,000 distinct CDR3 sequences detected, 9.7% appear once; the ten largest clones hold 5% to 5.5%. V was trimmed by 3 bases and J by 4 bases, leaving 15 bases between them. The germline CDR1 and CDR2 sequences are SGHRS and YFSETQ. This CDR3 is 15 amino acids long. V and J are TRBV5-1 and TRBJ2-3; D unresolved. Material: PBMCs from the stem cell graft donor, obtained from the stem cell graft. The TCR originated in a human donor who donated a stem cell graft to a child with SCID. The CDR3 bases are TGCGCCAGCAGCTCAGAGACATGGCCAGCAGATACGCAGTATTTT. It yields the protein CASSSETWPADTQYF. The variable domain in full, completed from reference TRBV5-1 and TRBJ2-3, reads KAGVTQTPRYLIKTRGQQVTLSCSPISGHRSVSWYQQTPGQGLQFLFEYFSETQRNKGNFPGRFSGRQFSNSRSEMNVSTLELGDSALYLCASSSETWPADTQYFGPGTRLTVL.